The rows below give T cell receptor beta chains drawn from one sample of a study of cytomegalovirus exposure and HLA in healthy donors. The assay was immunoSEQ multiplex PCR, and TCRdb's table has in-frame clones only and misses some. The sample holds around 120,000 clones; about 82% are singletons and the top ten take roughly 1.1%. The sample comprised PBMCs. These receptors were collected from a boy between 10 and 17 years old in good health and CMV-seronegative. Each CDR3 is given with its conserved first and last residue. Fields, in order: V gene, J gene, D gene, clone size, CDR3 protein. The D gene is left open where the match is weak. Expanded clones are given a class, and other clones once, few, many or no size at all.

TRBV5-4,TRBJ2-5,-,-,CASSLWAEQETQYF
TRBV30,TRBJ1-1,-,-,CAWQGNTEAFF
TRBV5-5,-,TRBD2,-,CASSLLAGVYEQYF
TRBV7-2,TRBJ1-2,TRBD1,-,CASSPGQGNYGYTF
TRBV4-2,TRBJ2-3,TRBD1,few,CASSQAGTGGADTQYF
TRBV20-1,TRBJ1-1,-,-,CSAIRVVEAFF
TRBV6-5,TRBJ1-3,-,once,CASSYSHGNGNTIYF
TRBV5-4,TRBJ2-1,TRBD2,-,CASSLERGEGDEQFF
TRBV4-2,TRBJ2-1,-,-,CASSGKGEGREQFF
TRBV2,TRBJ1-2,TRBD1,-,CASSRQGTDYGYTF
TRBV9,TRBJ2-2,-,few,CASSVYTGELFF
TRBV11-3,TRBJ1-1,TRBD1,few,CASSPQGARTEAFF
TRBV4-3,TRBJ2-1,-,-,CASSQGRGNEQFF
TRBV7-9,TRBJ1-1,-,-,CASTDPGNTEAFF
TRBV5-6,TRBJ2-1,-,-,CASSLRSSYNEQFF
TRBV5-4,TRBJ2-2,TRBD1,-,CASSTSPDRASTGELFF
TRBV27,TRBJ1-1,-,-,CASSLSGDTEAFF
TRBV30,TRBJ1-1,TRBD1,-,CAWGQGDTEAFF
TRBV15,TRBJ2-7,TRBD1,-,CATSTGQEKQYF
TRBV7-2,TRBJ2-7,-,once,CASSLGGGTSYEQYF
TRBV5-6,TRBJ2-7,-,-,CASSYTGAYEQYF
TRBV7-8,TRBJ1-3,-,-,CASSFSSSGNTIYF